Each of the 16 T cell receptor beta chains below was sequenced from the same sample in a study of control samples from healthy donors and cancer patients. Assay used: immunoSEQ multiplex PCR; TCRdb lists only in-frame clones, some missing. This table has 80,000 to 100,000 clones, more than 90% appearing once. Sample: blood. The receptors shown here come from a human donor in good health. The donor label of this sample is uncertain.

This chain uses TRBV7-3 with TRBJ1-3; no definite D call. The CDR3 contains 14 residues. The germline gives CDR1 SGHTA, CDR2 FQGTGA. V lost 1 base to trimming and J lost 2 bases, with 6 bases between them. CDR3 in amino acids: CASSLSPPGNTIYF. CDR3 in DNA: TGTGCCAGCAGCTTAAGCCCGCCTGGAAACACCATATATTTT. Variable domain in full (rest from reference TRBV7-3 and TRBJ1-3): GAGVSQTPSNKVTEKGKYVELRCDPISGHTALYWYRQSLGQGPEFLIYFQGTGAADDSGLPNDRFFAVRPEGSVSTLKIQRTERGDSAVYLCASSLSPPGNTIYFGEGSWLTVV.

The chain links TRBV12-5 to TRBJ1-2; weak D call: TRBD1 (5 bases). Germline values: CDR1 LGHNT, CDR2 FRNRAP. The CDR3 runs to 15 residues. V lost 3 bases and J 5 bases, leaving 16 bases between the germline ends. The CDR3 reads CASGFLDNRLYGYTF. DNA for the CDR3: TGTGCTAGTGGTTTCCTCGATAACAGGCTTTATGGCTACACCTTC. Complete variable domain (other parts from reference TRBV12-5 and TRBJ1-2): DARVTQTPRHKVTEMGQEVTMRCQPILGHNTVFWYRQTMMQGLELLAYFRNRAPLDDSGMPKDRFSAEMPDATLATLKIQPSEPRDSAVYFCASGFLDNRLYGYTFGSGTRLTVV.

The chain combines TRBV3-1 (or the pseudogene TRBV3-2) with TRBJ2-5; no definite D call. From germline, CDR1 is LGHDT and CDR2 YNNKEL (reference sequence). This CDR3 spans 16 amino acids. V gave up 0 bases and J gave up 4 bases, with 15 bases separating them. The CDR3 coding sequence is TGTGCCAGCAGCCAAGAAGGAAACTACTTAAGAGAGACCCAGTACTTC. Translation: CASSQEGNYLRETQYF.

V is TRBV5-6 and J is TRBJ2-5, with 9 positions matching TRBD1. This CDR3 contains 14 residues. Germline CDR1 SGHDT, CDR2 YYEEEE. V trimming: 1 base; J trimming: 5 bases; junction bases outside the gene matches: 3. CDR3 region: CASSLLTGGETQYF. As DNA, the CDR3 is TGTGCCAGCAGCTTGTTGACAGGGGGTGAGACCCAGTACTTC.

This chain connects TRBV5-5 to TRBJ2-7, with 12 positions matching TRBD2. The CDR3 has 15 amino acids. The germline V gene has CDR1 SGHKS and CDR2 YYEKEE (reference sequence). The ends lost 4 bases at V and 5 bases at J; junction bases unmatched: 7. The CDR3 DNA is TGTGCCAGCAGCCCCAGACTAGCGGGGGCCCACGAGCAGTACTTC. As protein: CASSPRLAGAHEQYF.

The genes are TRBV15 and TRBJ1-6; D call uncertain. CDR1 and CDR2 (germline): LNHNV, YYDKDF (reference sequence). The germline V and J ends were trimmed by 5 bases and 6 bases, with 11 bases remaining between them. This CDR3 is 14 amino acids long. Here the CDR3 DNA reads TGTGCCACCAGCGGTACATTTGGTAATTCACCCCTCCACTTT. This encodes CATSGTFGNSPLHF.

DNA of the CDR3: TGTGCCAGCAGCGGAAACAGGGGAGGTGGTACTGAAGCTTTCTTT. Its protein is CASSGNRGGGTEAFF. The genes are TRBV11-2 and TRBJ1-1, with 7 bases lining up with TRBD1. With V trimmed by 5 bases and J by 5 bases, 11 bases remained unmatched. Germline assignment: CDR1 SGHAT and CDR2 FQNNGV. The CDR3 length is 15 residues.

The V and J genes are TRBV6-5 and TRBJ1-1; no clear D. Per the germline V gene, CDR1 is MNHEY and CDR2 is SVGAGI. V lost 5 bases and J 4 bases, leaving 17 bases between the germline ends. This CDR3 contains 15 residues. CDR3 loop: CASSPGSRPSTEAFF. DNA of the CDR3: TGTGCCAGCAGTCCCGGGTCCCGACCATCCACTGAAGCTTTCTTT.

The chain uses TRBV24-1 and TRBJ1-1; no firm D call. The CDR3 extends over 11 amino acids. The germline V and J ends were trimmed by 5 bases and 6 bases, with 6 bases remaining between them. Germline CDR1 reads KGHDR; CDR2 reads SFDVKD. DNA of the CDR3: TGTGCCACCAGTGGGGAGGCTGAAGCTTTCTTT. Its protein product is CATSGEAEAFF.

The chain recombines TRBV27 with TRBJ1-6; D is ambiguous. Trimming left V 4 bases short and J 2 bases short, with 15 bases between. This CDR3 is built from 17 residues. The V gene's germline CDR1 is MNHEY and CDR2 SMNVEV (reference sequence). The CDR3 nucleotides read TGTGCCAGCAGTTCCGTAGGAACCTACACCTATAATTCACCCCTCCACTTT. Protein product: CASSSVGTYTYNSPLHF.

V gene TRBV14 combines with J gene TRBJ1-5; no clear D. The germline V gene encodes CDR1 SGHDN and CDR2 FVKESK. Trimming took off 4 bases at V and 6 bases at J, with 10 bases between the two ends. There are 13 residues in the CDR3. CDR3 region: CASSRSGGQPQHF. The CDR3 bases are TGTGCCAGCAGCCGCTCGGGAGGTCAGCCCCAGCATTTT.

This clone was found once. The chain employs TRBV11-2 and TRBJ2-1; 7 bases match TRBD2. V was pared by 5 bases and J by 8 bases, with 15 bases of the junction left unmatched. CDR1 and CDR2 (germline): SGHAT, FQNNGV. The CDR3 length is 16 residues. CDR3 amino acids: CASSPIEFSGDDEQFF. CDR3 sequence (DNA): TGTGCCAGCAGCCCAATAGAATTCAGCGGGGACGATGAGCAGTTCTTC.

The chain employs TRBV6-5 and TRBJ1-2; tentative D call: TRBD1 (6 bases). This CDR3 is 13 amino acids long. Trimming left V 6 bases short and J 5 bases short, with 13 bases between. Germline CDR1 MNHEY, CDR2 SVGAGI. CDR3 loop: CASRLGGGYGYTF. CDR3 DNA: TGTGCCAGCAGGCTAGGGGGAGGGTATGGCTACACCTTC.

There are a few counts of this clone. The V call is TRBV5-6, the J call TRBJ1-2; perhaps TRBD1 as D (5 bases). The CDR3 runs 14 residues. Germline V gene lookup returns CDR1 SGHDT and CDR2 YYEEEE. V was pared by 4 bases and J by 4 bases, with 14 bases between. CDR3: CASSLRGSFYGYTF. The CDR3 DNA sequence: TGTGCCAGCAGCCTAAGGGGCAGCTTCTATGGCTACACCTTC.

V usage is TRBV3-1 (or the pseudogene TRBV3-2) and J usage is TRBJ2-2, with TRBD2 matching 7 bases. V was pared by 1 base and J by 3 bases, with 5 bases of the junction left unmatched. The CDR3 is made up of 16 amino acids. CDR1 is LGHDT, CDR2 YNNKEL, per germline (reference sequence). The CDR3 sequence is CASSQGLAAYTGELFF. The CDR3 coding sequence is TGTGCCAGCAGCCAAGGGCTAGCGGCTTACACCGGGGAGCTGTTTTTT.

The chain couples TRBV19 to TRBJ2-7, with 12 bases lining up with TRBD2. Germline V gives CDR1 LNHDA, CDR2 SQIVND (reference sequence). This CDR3 has 14 residues. The V gene end was trimmed by 6 bases and the J gene end by 4 bases; junction bases not matched to a gene: 4. The CDR3 protein is CASRTSGGTYEQYF. CDR3 DNA: TGTGCCAGTAGGACTAGCGGGGGTACTTACGAGCAGTACTTC. Variable domain in full (rest from reference TRBV19 and TRBJ2-7): DGGITQSPKYLFRKEGQNVTLSCEQNLNHDAMYWYRQDPGQGLRLIYYSQIVNDFQKGDIAEGYSVSREKKESFPLTVTSAQKNPTAFYLCASRTSGGTYEQYFGPGTRLTVT.